This paragraph reports one T cell receptor (beta chain). Its antigen is currently unknown. The data stem from a study of cytomegalovirus exposure and HLA in healthy donors. Study observations and caveats: As was reported, the HLA-A and HLA-B alleles of most subjects were accurately predicted from TCR beta sequences.

Primers for the PCR totalled 60 Vbeta and 13 Jbeta. Repertoires were generated with immunoSEQ multiplex PCR, while TCRdb's copy carries only in-frame clones and drops some. This sample yields approximately 60,000 clones, of which approximately 83% are seen a single time; around 1.7% belongs to the top ten. This clonotype was obtained from a middle-aged man in good health and CMV-seronegative. Source material: PBMCs.

The CDR3 is CASSLVLRGGRETQYF. The DNA of the CDR3 is TGTGCCAGCAGCTTGGTTTTGCGGGGGGGCCGCGAGACCCAGTACTTC. The chain has TRBV5-4 and TRBJ2-5, with 9 nucleotides matching TRBD2. V shed 0 bases and J 5 bases; nucleotides not matched to a gene: 8. The V gene's germline CDR1 is SGHNT and CDR2 YYREEE (reference sequence). This CDR3 is built from 16 residues.